This T cell receptor beta chain appears in the sequencing data of a study of blood T cell repertoires in COVID-19. Overall study: Donors in the United States, Italy and Spain gave samples during acute or convalescent COVID-19. PBMCs, B-cell-depleted T cells, or T cells were the source of the cDNA or gDNA that made up the material.

The CDR3 is 14 residues long. Trimming cost V 7 bases and J 5 bases; bases outside gene matches: 10. Germline V gene lookup returns CDR1 MNHEY and CDR2 SVGAGI. As processed by the authors: Scientists estimated how many nucleated cells there were by amplifying reference gene primers. Data came from immunoSEQ multiplex PCR; TCRdb stores just in-frame clones and leaves some out. Clonal size and the V and J genes are those of that table, whereas D and trimming came from the DNA. The sample holds around 68,000 clones; 75% to 90% are singletons and the top ten take 2.5% to 3%. The chain carries TRBV6-5 and TRBJ2-5; 7 nucleotides line up with TRBD2. This receptor was identified in a man in his fifties or sixties with acute or convalescent COVID-19. Input material: peripheral blood. Written as DNA, the CDR3 is TGTGCCAGCACCGAACCCGGACTAGGGGAGACCCAGTACTTC. Translated, it gives CASTEPGLGETQYF.